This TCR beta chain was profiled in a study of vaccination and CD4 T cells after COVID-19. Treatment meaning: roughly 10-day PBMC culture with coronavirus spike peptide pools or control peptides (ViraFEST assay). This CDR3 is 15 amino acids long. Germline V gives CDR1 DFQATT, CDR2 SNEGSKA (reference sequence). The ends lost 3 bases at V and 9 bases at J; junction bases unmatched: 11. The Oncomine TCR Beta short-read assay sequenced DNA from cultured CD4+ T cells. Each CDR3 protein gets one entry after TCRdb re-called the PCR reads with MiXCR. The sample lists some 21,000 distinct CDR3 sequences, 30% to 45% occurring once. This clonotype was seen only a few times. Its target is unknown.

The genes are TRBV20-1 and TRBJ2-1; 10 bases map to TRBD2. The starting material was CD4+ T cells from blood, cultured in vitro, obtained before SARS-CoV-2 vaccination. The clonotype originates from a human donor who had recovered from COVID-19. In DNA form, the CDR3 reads TGCAGTGCTAGTCGAGCGGGAGGGCCAATAAGTGAGCAGTTCTTC. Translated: CSASRAGGPISEQFF.